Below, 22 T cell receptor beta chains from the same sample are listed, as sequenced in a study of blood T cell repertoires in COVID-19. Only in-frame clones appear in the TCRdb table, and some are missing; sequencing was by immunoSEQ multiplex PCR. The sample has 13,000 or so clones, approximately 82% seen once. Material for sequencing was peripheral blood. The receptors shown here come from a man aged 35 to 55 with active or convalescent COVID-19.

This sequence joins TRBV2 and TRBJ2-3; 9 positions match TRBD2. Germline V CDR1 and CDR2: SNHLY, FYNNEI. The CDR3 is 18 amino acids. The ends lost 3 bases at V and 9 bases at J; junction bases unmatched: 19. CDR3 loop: CASSENPASSGGPITQYF. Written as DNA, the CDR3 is TGTGCCAGCAGTGAGAACCCTGCGAGTAGCGGGGGACCCATCACGCAGTATTTT. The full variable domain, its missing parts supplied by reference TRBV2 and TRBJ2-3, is EPEVTQTPSHQVTQMGQEVILRCVPISNHLYFYWYRQILGQKVEFLVSFYNNEISEKSEIFDDQFSVERPDGSNFTLKIRSTKLEDSAMYFCASSENPASSGGPITQYFGPGTRLTVL.

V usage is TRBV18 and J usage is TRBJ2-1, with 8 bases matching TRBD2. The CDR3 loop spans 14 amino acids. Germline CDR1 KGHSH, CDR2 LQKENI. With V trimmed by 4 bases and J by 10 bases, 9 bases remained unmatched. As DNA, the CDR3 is TGTGCCAGCTCACGATCCTCGGGGGGGCGGGAGCAGTTCTTC. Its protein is CASSRSSGGREQFF.

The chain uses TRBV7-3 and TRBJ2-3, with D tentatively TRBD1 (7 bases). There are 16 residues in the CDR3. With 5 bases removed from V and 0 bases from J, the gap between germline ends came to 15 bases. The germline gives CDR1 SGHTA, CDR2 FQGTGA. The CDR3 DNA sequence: TGTGCCAGCAGCCGCGGGACAGTACCTAGCACAGATACGCAGTATTTT. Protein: CASSRGTVPSTDTQYF.

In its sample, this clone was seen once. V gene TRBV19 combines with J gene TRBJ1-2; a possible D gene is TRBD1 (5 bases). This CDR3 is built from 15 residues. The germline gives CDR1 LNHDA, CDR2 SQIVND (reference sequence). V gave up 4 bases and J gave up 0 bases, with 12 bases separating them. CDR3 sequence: CASSTQLDTNYGYTF. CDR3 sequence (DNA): TGTGCCAGTAGTACGCAGTTGGACACTAACTATGGCTACACCTTC.

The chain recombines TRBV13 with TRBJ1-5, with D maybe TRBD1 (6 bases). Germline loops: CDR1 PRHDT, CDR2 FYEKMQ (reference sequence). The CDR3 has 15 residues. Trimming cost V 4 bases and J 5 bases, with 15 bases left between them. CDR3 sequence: CASSSYRDPYQPQHF. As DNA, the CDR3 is TGTGCCAGCAGCTCGTACAGGGACCCCTATCAGCCCCAGCATTTT. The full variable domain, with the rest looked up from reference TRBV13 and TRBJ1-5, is AAGVIQSPRHLIKEKRETATLKCYPIPRHDTVYWYQQGPGQDPQFLISFYEKMQSDKGSIPDRFSAQQFSDYHSELNMSSLELGDSALYFCASSSYRDPYQPQHFGDGTRLSIL.

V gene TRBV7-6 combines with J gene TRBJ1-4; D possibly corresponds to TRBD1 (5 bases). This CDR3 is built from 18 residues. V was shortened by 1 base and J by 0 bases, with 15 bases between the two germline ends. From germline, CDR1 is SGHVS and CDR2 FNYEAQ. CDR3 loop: CASSLGGGLAATNEKLFF. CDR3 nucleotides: TGTGCCAGCAGCTTAGGGGGGGGACTGGCCGCAACTAATGAAAAACTGTTTTTT. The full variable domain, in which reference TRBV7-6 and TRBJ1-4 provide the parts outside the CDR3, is GAGVSQSPRYKVTKRGQDVALRCDPISGHVSLYWYRQALGQGPEFLTYFNYEAQQDKSGLPNDRFSAERPEGSISTLTIQRTEQRDSAMYRCASSLGGGLAATNEKLFFGSGTQLSVL.

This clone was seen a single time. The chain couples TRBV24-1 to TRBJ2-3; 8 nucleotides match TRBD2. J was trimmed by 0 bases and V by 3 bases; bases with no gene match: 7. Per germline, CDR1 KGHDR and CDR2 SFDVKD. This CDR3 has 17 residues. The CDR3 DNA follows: TGTGCCACCAGTGATCCCACATCGGGGGGGAGCACAGATACGCAGTATTTT. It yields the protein CATSDPTSGGSTDTQYF.

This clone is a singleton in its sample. CDR3 protein: CASSQAAMDRVIGGYTF. The CDR3 region has the DNA TGCGCCAGCAGCCAGGCCGCTATGGACAGGGTAATAGGTGGCTACACCTTC. V and J are TRBV4-1 and TRBJ1-2; the match to TRBD1 covers 8 bases. Germline CDR1 is MGHRA and CDR2 is YSYEKL. The J segment lost 7 bases and the V segment lost 3 bases, leaving 16 bases of the junction unmatched. The CDR3 runs 17 residues.

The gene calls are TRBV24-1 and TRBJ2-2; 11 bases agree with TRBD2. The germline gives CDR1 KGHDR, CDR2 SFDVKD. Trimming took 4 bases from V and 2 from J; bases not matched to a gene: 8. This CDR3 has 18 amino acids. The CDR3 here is CATSDNLAGGHNTGELFF. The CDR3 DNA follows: TGTGCCACCAGTGACAATCTAGCGGGGGGCCATAACACCGGGGAGCTGTTTTTT.

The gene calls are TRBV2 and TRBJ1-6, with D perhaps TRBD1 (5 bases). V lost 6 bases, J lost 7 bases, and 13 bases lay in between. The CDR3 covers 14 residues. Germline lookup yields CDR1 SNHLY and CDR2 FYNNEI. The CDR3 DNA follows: TGTGCCAGCAGGGCAAACAGGCGGAATTCACCCCTCCACTTT. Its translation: CASRANRRNSPLHF.

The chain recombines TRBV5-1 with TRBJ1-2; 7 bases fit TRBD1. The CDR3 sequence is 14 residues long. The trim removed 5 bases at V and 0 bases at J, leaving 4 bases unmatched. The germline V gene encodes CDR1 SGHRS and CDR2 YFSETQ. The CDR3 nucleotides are TGCGCCAGCAGTTGGGACAGAACTAACTATGGCTACACCTTC. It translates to CASSWDRTNYGYTF.

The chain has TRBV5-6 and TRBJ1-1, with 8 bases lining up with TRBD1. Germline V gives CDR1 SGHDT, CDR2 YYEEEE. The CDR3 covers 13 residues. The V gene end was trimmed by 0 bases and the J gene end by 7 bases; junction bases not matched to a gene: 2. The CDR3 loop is CASSLVDRGEAFF. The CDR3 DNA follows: TGTGCCAGCAGCTTGGTTGACAGGGGTGAAGCTTTCTTT.

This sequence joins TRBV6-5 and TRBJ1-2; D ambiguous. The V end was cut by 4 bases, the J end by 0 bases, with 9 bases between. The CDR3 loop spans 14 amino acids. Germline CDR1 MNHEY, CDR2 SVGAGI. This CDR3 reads CASSLGRTNYGYTF. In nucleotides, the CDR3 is TGTGCCAGCAGTTTGGGCCGGACTAACTATGGCTACACCTTC.

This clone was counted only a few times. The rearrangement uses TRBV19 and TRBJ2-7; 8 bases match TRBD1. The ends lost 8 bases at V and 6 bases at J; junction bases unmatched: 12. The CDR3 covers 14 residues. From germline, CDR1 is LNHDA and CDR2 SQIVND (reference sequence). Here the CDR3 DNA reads TGTGCCAGTTCCCGACAGGGGAAGGGGACCGAGCAGTACTTC. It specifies CASSRQGKGTEQYF.

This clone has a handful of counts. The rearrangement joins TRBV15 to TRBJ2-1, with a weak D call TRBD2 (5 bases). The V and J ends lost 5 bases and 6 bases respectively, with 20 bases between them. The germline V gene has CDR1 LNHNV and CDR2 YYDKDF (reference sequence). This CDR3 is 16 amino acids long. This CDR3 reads CATSDDEGVLFNEQFF. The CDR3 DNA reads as TGTGCCACCAGCGATGATGAGGGTGTCCTCTTCAATGAGCAGTTCTTC.

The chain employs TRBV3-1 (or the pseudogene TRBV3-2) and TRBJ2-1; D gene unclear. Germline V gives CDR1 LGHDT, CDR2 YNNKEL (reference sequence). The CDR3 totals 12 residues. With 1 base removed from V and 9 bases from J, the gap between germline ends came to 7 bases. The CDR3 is CASSQGAGEQFF. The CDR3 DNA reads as TGTGCCAGCAGCCAAGGGGCAGGTGAGCAGTTCTTC.

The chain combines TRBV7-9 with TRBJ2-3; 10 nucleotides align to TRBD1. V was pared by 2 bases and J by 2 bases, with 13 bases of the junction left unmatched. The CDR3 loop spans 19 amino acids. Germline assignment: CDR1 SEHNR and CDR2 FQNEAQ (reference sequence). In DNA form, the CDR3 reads TGTGCCAGCAGCTTATCTCCGGGACAGGGGATGGGGGCCACAGATACGCAGTATTTT. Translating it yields CASSLSPGQGMGATDTQYF.

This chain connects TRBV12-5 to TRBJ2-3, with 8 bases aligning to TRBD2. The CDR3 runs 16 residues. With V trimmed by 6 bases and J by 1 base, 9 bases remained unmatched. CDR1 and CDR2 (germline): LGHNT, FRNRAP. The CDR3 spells CASGLGQAGGTDTQYF. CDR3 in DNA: TGTGCTAGTGGGCTCGGCCAAGCGGGGGGCACAGATACGCAGTATTTT.

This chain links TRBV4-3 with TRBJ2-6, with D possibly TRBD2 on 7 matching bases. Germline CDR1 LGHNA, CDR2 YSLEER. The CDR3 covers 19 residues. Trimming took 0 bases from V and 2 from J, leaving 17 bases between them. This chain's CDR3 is CASSQDLPGGGPGANVLTF. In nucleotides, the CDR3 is TGCGCCAGCAGCCAAGATCTCCCGGGGGGCGGCCCTGGGGCCAACGTCCTGACTTTC.

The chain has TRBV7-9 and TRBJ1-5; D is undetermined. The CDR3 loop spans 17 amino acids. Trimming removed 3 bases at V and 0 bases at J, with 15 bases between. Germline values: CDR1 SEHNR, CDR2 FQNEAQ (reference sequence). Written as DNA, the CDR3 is TGTGCCAGCAGCTTCCCCCCGGTTGCGTATAGCAATCAGCCCCAGCATTTT. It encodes CASSFPPVAYSNQPQHF. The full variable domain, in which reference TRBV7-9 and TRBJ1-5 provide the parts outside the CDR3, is DTGVSQNPRHKITKRGQNVTFRCDPISEHNRLYWYRQTLGQGPEFLTYFQNEAQLEKSRLLSDRFSAERPKGSFSTLEIQRTEQGDSAMYLCASSFPPVAYSNQPQHFGDGTRLSIL.

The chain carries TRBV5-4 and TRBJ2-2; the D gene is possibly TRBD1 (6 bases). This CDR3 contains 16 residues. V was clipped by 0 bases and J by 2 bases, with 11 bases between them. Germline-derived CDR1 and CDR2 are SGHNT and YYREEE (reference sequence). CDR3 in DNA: TGTGCCAGCAGCTTGGCGGGCAGGGGAAACACCGGGGAGCTGTTTTTT. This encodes CASSLAGRGNTGELFF.

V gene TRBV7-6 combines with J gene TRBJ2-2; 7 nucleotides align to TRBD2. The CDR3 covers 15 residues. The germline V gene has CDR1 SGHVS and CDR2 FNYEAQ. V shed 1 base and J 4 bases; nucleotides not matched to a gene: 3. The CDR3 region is CASSLGSGITGELFF. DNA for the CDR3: TGTGCCAGCAGCTTAGGAAGCGGGATCACCGGGGAGCTGTTTTTT.